In this sample, the clone carrying this T cell receptor (beta chain) turned up many times. Each CDR3 protein gets one entry after TCRdb re-called the 5' RACE reads with MiXCR. The top ten hold around 23% of the sample, which has a few hundred thousand distinct CDR3 sequences, roughly a tenth seen once. These data are taken from a study of T-cell memory formation after mild COVID-19. V lost 2 bases, J lost 2 bases, and 4 bases lay in between. Germline CDR1 reads SGHVS; CDR2 reads FQNEAQ. The CDR3 is 12 amino acids. Sequencing was carried out using PBMCs or a T cell subset sorted from them (not recorded which). This clonotype was obtained from a man between 18 and 29 years old who had mild COVID-19 (a few samples of this study predate the infection). Cell type and time point are not known. This chain uses TRBV7-8 with TRBJ2-7, with D unclear. The CDR3 DNA follows: TGTGCCAGCAGCTTACCACCCTACGAGCAGTACTTC. Its protein product is CASSLPPYEQYF.